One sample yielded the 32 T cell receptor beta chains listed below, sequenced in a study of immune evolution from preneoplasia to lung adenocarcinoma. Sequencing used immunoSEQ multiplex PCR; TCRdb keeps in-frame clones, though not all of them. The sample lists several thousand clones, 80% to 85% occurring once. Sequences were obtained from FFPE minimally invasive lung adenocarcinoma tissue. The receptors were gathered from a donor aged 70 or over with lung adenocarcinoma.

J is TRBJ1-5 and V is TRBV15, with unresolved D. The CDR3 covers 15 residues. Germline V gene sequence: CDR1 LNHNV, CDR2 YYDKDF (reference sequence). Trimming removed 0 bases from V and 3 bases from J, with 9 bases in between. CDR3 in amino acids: CATSRDSGINQPQHF. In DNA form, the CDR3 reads TGTGCCACCAGCAGAGATTCGGGGATCAATCAGCCCCAGCATTTT. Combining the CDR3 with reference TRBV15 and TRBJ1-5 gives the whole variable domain DAMVIQNPRYQVTQFGKPVTLSCSQTLNHNVMYWYQQKSSQAPKLLFHYYDKDFNNEADTPDNFQSRRPNTSFCFLDIRSPGLGDTAMYLCATSRDSGINQPQHFGDGTRLSIL.

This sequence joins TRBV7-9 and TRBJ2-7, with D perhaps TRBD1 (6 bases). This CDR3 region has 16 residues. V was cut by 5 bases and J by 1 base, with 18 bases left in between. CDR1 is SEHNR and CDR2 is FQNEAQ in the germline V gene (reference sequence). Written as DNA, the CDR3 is TGTGCCAGCAGCCGCTTAGGACAGTGGGAGTCCTACGAGCAGTACTTC. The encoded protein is CASSRLGQWESYEQYF.

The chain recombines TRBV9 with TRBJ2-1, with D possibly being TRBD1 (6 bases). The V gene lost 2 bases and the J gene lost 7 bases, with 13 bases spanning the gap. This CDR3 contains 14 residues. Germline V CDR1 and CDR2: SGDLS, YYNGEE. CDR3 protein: CASSVISGVNEQFF. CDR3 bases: TGTGCCAGCAGCGTGATATCAGGGGTAAATGAGCAGTTCTTC.

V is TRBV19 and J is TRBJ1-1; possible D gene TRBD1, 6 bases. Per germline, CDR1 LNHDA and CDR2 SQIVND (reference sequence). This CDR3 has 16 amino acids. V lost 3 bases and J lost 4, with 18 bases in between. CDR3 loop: CASSMFGGRGATEAFF. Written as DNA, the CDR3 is TGTGCCAGTAGTATGTTTGGGGGTCGGGGGGCCACTGAAGCTTTCTTT.

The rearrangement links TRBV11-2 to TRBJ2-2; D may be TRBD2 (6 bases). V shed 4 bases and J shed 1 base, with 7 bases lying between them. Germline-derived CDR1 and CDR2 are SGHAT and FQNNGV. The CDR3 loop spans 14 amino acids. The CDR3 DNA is TGTGCCAGCAGCTGGGACTTGAACACCGGGGAGCTGTTTTTT. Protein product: CASSWDLNTGELFF.

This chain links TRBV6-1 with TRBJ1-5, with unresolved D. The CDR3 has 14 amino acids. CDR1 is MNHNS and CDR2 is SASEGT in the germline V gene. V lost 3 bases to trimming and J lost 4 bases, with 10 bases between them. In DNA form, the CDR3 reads TGTGCCAGCAGTGATGGAGCCGGGAATCAGCCCCAGCATTTT. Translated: CASSDGAGNQPQHF.

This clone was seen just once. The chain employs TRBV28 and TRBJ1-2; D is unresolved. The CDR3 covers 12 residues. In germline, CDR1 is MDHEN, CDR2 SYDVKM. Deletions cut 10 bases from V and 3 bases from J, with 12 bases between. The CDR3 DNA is TGTGCCACCACCACAGACTACTATGGCTACACCTTC. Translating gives CATTTDYYGYTF.

The CDR3 DNA is TGTGCCAGCAGCTTAGGTGACAAGTATGGCTACACCTTC. Its protein product is CASSLGDKYGYTF. This chain uses TRBV7-6 with TRBJ1-2; D is undetermined. The CDR3 sequence is 13 residues long. From germline, CDR1 is SGHVS and CDR2 FNYEAQ. With 1 base removed from V and 5 bases from J, the gap between germline ends came to 8 bases.

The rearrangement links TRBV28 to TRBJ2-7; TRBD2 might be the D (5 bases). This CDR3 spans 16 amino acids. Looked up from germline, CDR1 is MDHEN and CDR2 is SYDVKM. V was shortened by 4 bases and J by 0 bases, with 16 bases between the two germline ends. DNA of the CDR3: TGTGCCAGCAGTTCCTTTGGTGGGAGTAGCTCCTACGAGCAGTACTTC. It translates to CASSSFGGSSSYEQYF.

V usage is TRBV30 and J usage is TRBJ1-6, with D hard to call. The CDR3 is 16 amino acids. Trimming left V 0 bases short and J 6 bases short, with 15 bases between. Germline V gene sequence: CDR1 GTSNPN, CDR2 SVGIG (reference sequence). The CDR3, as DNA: TGTGCCTGGAGTGTTCCGTTTGGGTTCGGTAATTCACCCCTCCACTTT. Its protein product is CAWSVPFGFGNSPLHF.

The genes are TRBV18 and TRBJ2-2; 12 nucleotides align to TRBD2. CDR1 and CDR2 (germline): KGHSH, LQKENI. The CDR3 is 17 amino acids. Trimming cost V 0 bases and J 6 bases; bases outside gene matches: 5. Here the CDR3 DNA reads TGTGCCAGCTCACCACCGCGACTAGCGGGAGCCCCCGGGGAGCTGTTTTTT. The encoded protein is CASSPPRLAGAPGELFF.

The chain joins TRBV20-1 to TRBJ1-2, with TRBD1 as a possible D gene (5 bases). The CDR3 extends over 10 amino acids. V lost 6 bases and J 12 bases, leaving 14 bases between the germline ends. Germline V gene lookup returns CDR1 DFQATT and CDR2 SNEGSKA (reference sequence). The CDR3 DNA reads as TGCAGTGCCCATTCGGGGACCCACACCTTC. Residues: CSAHSGTHTF.

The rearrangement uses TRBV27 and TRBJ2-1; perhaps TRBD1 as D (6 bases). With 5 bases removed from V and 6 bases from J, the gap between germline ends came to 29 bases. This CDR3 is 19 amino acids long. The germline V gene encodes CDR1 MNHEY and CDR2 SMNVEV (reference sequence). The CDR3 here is CASSLKAILTQGLGNEQFF. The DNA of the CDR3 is TGTGCCAGCAGTCTAAAGGCAATACTCACACAGGGATTAGGCAATGAGCAGTTCTTC.

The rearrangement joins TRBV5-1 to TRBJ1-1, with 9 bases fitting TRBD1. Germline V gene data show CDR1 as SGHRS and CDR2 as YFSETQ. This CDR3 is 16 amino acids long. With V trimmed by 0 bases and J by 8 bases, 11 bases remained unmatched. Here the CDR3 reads CASSLDGTGLATEAFF. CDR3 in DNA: TGCGCCAGCAGCTTGGATGGGACAGGGCTAGCGACCGAAGCTTTCTTT.

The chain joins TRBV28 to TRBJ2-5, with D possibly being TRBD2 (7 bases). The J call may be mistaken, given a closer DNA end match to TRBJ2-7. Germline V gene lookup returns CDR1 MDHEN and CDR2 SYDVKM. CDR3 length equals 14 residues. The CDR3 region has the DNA TGTGCCAGCAGTTTCCCCGGGGGGCGGTACGAGCAGTACTTC. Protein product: CASSFPGGRYEQYF.

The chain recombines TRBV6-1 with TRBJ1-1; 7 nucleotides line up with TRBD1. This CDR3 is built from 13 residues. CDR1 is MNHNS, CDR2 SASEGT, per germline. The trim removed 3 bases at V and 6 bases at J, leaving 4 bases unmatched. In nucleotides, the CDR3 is TGTGCCAGCAGTGATGCCAGGGGGTCTGAAGCTTTCTTT. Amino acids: CASSDARGSEAFF.

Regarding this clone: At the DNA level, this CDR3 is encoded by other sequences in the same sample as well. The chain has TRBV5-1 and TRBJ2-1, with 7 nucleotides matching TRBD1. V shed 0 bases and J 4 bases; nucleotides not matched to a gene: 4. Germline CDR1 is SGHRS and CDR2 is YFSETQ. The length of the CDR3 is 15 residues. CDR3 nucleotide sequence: TGCGCCAGCAGCTTGGGGGGACAGACTTACAATGAGCAGTTCTTC. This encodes CASSLGGQTYNEQFF. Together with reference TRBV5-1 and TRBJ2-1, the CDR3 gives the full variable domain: KAGVTQTPRYLIKTRGQQVTLSCSPISGHRSVSWYQQTPGQGLQFLFEYFSETQRNKGNFPGRFSGRQFSNSRSEMNVSTLELGDSALYLCASSLGGQTYNEQFFGPGTRLTVL.

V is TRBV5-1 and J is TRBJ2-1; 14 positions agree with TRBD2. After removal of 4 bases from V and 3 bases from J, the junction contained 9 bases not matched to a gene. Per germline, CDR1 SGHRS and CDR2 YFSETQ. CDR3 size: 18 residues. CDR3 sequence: CASSLSGLAGVDYNEQFF. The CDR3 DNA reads TGCGCCAGCAGCCTTTCGGGACTAGCGGGAGTTGACTACAATGAGCAGTTCTTC.

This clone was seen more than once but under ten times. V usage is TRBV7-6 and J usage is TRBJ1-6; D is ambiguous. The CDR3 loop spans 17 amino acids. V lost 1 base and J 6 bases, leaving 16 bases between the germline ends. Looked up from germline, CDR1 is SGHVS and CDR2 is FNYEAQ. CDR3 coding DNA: TGTGCCAGCAGCTTAGAAGTATGGCAGGATACTAATTCACCCCTCCACTTT. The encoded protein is CASSLEVWQDTNSPLHF.

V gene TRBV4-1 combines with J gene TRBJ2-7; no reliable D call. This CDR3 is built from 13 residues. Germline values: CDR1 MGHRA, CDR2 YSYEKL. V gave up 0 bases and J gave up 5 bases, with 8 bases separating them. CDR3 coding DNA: TGCGCCAGCAGCCAAGATTATTACAACGAGCAGTACTTC. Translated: CASSQDYYNEQYF.

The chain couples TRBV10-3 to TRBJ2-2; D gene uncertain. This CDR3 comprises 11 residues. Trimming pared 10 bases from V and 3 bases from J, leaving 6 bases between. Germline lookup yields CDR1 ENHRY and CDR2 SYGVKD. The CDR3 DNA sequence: TGTGCCACCGCTTACACCGGGGAGCTGTTTTTT. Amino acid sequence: CATAYTGELFF.

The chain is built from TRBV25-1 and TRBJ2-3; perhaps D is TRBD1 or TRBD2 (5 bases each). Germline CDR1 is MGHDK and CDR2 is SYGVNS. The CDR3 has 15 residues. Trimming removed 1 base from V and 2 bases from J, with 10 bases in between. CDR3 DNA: TGTGCCAGCAGTGAATTTCGGGGCTTCACAGATACGCAGTATTTT. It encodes CASSEFRGFTDTQYF.

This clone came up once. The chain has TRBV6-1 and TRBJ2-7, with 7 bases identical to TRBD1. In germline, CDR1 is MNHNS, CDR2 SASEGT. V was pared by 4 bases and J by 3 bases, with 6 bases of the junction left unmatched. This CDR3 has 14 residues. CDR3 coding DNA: TGTGCCAGCAGTGCGGGGACAGCACGCTACGAGCAGTACTTC. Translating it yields CASSAGTARYEQYF.

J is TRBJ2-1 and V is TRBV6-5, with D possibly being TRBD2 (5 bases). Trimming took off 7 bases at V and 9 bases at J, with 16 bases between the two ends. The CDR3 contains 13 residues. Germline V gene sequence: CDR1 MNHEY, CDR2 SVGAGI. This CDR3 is CASMGLEGGEQFF. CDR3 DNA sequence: TGTGCCAGCATGGGCCTAGAGGGCGGTGAGCAGTTCTTC.

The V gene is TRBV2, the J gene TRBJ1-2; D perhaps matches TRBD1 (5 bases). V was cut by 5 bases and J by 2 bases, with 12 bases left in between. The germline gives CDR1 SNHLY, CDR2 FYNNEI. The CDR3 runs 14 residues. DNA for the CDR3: TGTGCCAGCAGTCCCATGCGGACAAACTATGGCTACACCTTC. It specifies CASSPMRTNYGYTF. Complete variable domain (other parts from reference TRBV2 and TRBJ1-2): EPEVTQTPSHQVTQMGQEVILRCVPISNHLYFYWYRQILGQKVEFLVSFYNNEISEKSEIFDDQFSVERPDGSNFTLKIRSTKLEDSAMYFCASSPMRTNYGYTFGSGTRLTVV.

As DNA, the CDR3 is TGTGCCAGCAGGTCTCAGGGGTATGAAGCTTTCTTT. Protein product: CASRSQGYEAFF. The genes are TRBV6-6 and TRBJ1-1, with D maybe TRBD1 (6 bases). In germline, CDR1 is MNHNY, CDR2 SVGAGI (reference sequence). The CDR3 sequence is 12 residues long. Trimming took off 6 bases at V and 7 bases at J, with 12 bases between the two ends.

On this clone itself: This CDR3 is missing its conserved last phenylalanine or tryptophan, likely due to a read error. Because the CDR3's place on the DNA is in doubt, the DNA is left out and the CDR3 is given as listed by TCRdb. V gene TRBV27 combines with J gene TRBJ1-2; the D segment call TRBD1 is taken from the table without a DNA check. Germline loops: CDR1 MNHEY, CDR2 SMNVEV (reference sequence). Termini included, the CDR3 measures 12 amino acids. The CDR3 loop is CASSNNGTGETG.

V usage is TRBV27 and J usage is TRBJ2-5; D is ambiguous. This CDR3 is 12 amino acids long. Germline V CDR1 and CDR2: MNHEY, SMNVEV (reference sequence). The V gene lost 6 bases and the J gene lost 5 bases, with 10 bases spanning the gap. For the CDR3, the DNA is TGTGCCAGCAGCTACCCCTGGGAGACCCAGTACTTC. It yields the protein CASSYPWETQYF.

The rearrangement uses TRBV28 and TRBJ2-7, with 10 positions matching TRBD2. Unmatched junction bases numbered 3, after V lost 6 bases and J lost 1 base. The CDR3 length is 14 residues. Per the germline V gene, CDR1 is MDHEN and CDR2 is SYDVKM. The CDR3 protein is CASREAGGSYEQYF. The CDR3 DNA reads TGTGCCAGCAGAGAAGCGGGAGGGTCCTACGAGCAGTACTTC.

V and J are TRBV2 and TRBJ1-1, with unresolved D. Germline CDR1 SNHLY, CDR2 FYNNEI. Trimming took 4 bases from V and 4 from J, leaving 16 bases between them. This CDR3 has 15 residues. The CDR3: CASSGLLGGGTEAFF. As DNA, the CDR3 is TGTGCCAGCAGTGGACTACTGGGAGGCGGCACTGAAGCTTTCTTT.

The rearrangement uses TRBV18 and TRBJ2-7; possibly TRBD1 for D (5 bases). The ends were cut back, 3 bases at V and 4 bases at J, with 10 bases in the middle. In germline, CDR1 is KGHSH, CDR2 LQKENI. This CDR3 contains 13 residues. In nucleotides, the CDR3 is TGTGCCAGCTCACCCAAGACAGCTTACGAGCAGTACTTC. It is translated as CASSPKTAYEQYF.

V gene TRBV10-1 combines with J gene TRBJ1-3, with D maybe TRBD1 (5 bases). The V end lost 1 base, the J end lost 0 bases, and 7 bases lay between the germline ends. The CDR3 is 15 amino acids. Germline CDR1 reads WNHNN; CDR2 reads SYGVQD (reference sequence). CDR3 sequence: CASSEYRSSGNTIYF. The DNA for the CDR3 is TGCGCCAGCAGTGAGTACAGGAGCTCTGGAAACACCATATATTTT.